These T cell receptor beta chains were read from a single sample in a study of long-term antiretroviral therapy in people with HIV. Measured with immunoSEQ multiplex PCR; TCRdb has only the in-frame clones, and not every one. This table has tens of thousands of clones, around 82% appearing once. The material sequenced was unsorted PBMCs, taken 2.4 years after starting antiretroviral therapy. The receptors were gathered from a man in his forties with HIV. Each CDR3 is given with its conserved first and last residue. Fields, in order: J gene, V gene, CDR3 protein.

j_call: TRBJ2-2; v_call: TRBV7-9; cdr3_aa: CASSLGLATNTGELFF
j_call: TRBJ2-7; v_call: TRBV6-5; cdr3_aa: CASGDRGRSSEQYF
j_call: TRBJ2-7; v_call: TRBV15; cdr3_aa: CATSRRNRSYEQYF
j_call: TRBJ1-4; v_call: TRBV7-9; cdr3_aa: CASSSGQTTNEKLFF
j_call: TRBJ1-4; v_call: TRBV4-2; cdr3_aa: CASSQEQINEKLFF
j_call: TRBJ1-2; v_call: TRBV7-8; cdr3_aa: CASSPDSDYGYTF
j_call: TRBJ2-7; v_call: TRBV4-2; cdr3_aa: CASSQDTFGVAGGEEQYF
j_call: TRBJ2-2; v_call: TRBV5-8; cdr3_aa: CASSLGGQALSIGELFF
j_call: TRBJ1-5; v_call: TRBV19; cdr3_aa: CASRVDSGSNQPQHF
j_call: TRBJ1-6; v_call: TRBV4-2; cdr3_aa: CASSQGGENSPLHF
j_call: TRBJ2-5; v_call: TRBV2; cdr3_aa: CASRRDPGTETQYF
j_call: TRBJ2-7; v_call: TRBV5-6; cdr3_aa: CASSPDPGGTYEQYF
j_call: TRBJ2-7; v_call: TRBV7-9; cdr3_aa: CASTSILSYEQYF
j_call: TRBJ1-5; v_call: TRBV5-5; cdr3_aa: CASSSVPGQRYNQPQHF
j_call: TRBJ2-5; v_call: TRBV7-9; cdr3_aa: CASSPVGGAVEETQYF
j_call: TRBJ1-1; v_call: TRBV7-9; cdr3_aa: CASHPENTEAFF
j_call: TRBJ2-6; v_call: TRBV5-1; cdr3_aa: CASSISRLSGANVLTF
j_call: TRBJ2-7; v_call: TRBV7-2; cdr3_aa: CASSLGTGPEQYF
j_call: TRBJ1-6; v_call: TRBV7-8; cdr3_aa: CASSSGTGGSPLHF
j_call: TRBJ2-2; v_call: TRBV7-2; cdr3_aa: CASRTSDTGELFF
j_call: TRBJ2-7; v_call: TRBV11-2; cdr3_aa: CASSRGGSSSYEQYF
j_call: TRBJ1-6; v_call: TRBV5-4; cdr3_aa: CASSGGGTANSPLHF
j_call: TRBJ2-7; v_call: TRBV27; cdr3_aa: CASSPGGGYEQYF
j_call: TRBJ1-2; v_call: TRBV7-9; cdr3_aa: CASSNRDTGYTF
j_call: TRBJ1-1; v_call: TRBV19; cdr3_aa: CASSRDRGHTEAFF
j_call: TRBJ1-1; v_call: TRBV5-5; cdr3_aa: CASSPSGIGTEAFF
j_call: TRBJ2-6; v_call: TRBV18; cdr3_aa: CASSGSGANVLTF
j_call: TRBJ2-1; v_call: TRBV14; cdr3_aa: CASSRPGLAGRNEQFF
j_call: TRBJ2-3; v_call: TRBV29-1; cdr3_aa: CSVRLGGDTQYF